This T cell receptor (beta chain) emerged from a study of early T cells in non-severe SARS-CoV-2 infection listed by TCRdb under 2021. Context from the whole study: TCR sequencing used bulk RNA from unsorted whole blood, so alpha and beta chains could not be paired.

The table lists this clonotype with a few counts. The specificity of this receptor is unknown. It has no much larger one-base neighbor in the sample; base qualities were not kept. Trimming takes 11 bases from V and 4 bases from J, and the germline ends sit 23 bases apart. The germline V gene encodes CDR1 SEHNR and CDR2 FQNEAQ (reference sequence). Including the terminal cysteine and phenylalanine, the CDR3 comprises 15 residues. Only the CDR3 part of the read is kept: 45 bases, read in frame from the first base. The paper's findings and limits, for the study overall: Matching against VDJdb was skewed toward anti-spike CD8 responses, likely underestimated virus-specific expansions, and missed private and CD4 specificities.

Receptor amplification or capture employed 5' RACE. Sequenced using a NextSeq 500. To correct for sequencing error and PCR bias, the TCR library protocol tagged individual cDNA molecules with unique molecular identifiers. Sequencing covered both TCR alpha and beta chains, and within each sample the abundances of alpha and beta sequences were tightly co-correlated. The study's own analysis went as follows. Decombinator V4 was used to perform V gene, J gene and CDR3 annotation of TCR sequences. Expanded TCRs were defined as changing significantly between any two time points under a Poisson model with p below 0.0001. Abundances of TCRs were expressed as counts per million after normalisation to the total number of TCRs sequenced in each sample. MAIT TCRs were defined by TRAV1-2 paired with TRAJ12, TRAJ20 or TRAJ33, and iNKT TCRs by TRAV10 paired with TRAJ18. VDJdb, accessed 1 November 2021, was searched for CMV, EBV and SARS-CoV-2 annotated TCRs, excluding TCRs annotated for multiple antigens. TCRdb reran the public reads through fastp at Q25 and MiXCR, keeping productive beta chains. Each CDR3 protein gets just one entry, which takes the most common genes and DNA from the rows behind it. The V and J calls come from TCRdb's annotation, not from the publication. The sample table lists about 100,000 distinct CDR3 sequences, 13% of them with a count of one. The ten largest clones capture under 2.5% of the sample.

A case-control design nested within a healthcare worker cohort in London, UK, was used, with weekly nasopharyngeal swab PCR tests and blood sampling performed. Healthcare workers were recruited between 23 and 31 March 2020, during the week of the UK lockdown, and were followed weekly for up to about 15 weeks. The sequencing input was whole blood. The TCR sequence derives from an adult who was a healthcare worker with PCR-confirmed SARS-CoV-2 infection or an uninfected control (not recorded which). The chain joins TRBV7-9 to TRBJ2-5; the D element might be TRBD1 or TRBD2, as each aligns at 5 bases. The DNA reads as follows: TGTGCCGAAATCAACCGGGACCGTGGAGGAGAGACCCAGTACTTC. This translates into CAEINRDRGGETQYF.